This TCR beta chain was captured in a study of cytotoxic CD8 clonotypes in ibrutinib-treated CLL. Study-wide points: The public clonotypes identified were infrequent and showed contraction or stability on treatment.

Germline CDR1 and CDR2: SGHRS and YFSETQ. Trimming took 3 bases from V and 2 from J, leaving 12 bases between them. The CDR3 is made up of 15 amino acids. To note about this clone: The antigen remains undetermined.

The sequencing depth, 1 in 200,000 to 1 in 1 million T cells, was the target. Sequenced by immunoSEQ multiplex PCR; TCRdb stores in-frame clones only, minus some. The sample contains about 50,000 clones, about 57% of which appear only once. The chain is built from TRBV5-1 and TRBJ2-1, with D maybe TRBD2 (6 bases). The sample in question was PBMCs, obtained after 24 months of ibrutinib treatment. This TCR derives from a human donor with chronic lymphocytic leukemia. CDR3 region: CASSSTTGAYNEQFF. For the CDR3, the DNA is TGCGCCAGCAGCTCGACGACGGGGGCCTACAATGAGCAGTTCTTC. Filled out from reference TRBV5-1 and TRBJ2-1, the complete variable domain reads KAGVTQTPRYLIKTRGQQVTLSCSPISGHRSVSWYQQTPGQGLQFLFEYFSETQRNKGNFPGRFSGRQFSNSRSEMNVSTLELGDSALYLCASSSTTGAYNEQFFGPGTRLTVL.